Following are 2 T cell receptor beta chains from one sample sequenced in a study of CD8 T cells in ankylosing spondylitis (dated by TCRdb to about 2017). Library construction relied on 5' RACE. Instrument used: Illumina HiSeq 2500. TCRdb trimmed public reads at Q25 via fastp, called clones via MiXCR and kept in-frame beta chains. Each record represents a unique CDR3 protein, reported with the most common genes and DNA among its rows. The sample has a few hundred thousand distinct CDR3 sequences on record, about 20% of them singletons. The ten largest clonotypes hold 3.5% of the sample. The source material was blood, either unsorted or a sorted T cell fraction (not recorded which). Receptors originate from a female donor with ankylosing spondylitis or in good health (not recorded which).

This clonotype was counted a few times. The V and J genes are TRBV6-1 and TRBJ2-7; D gene uncertain. The germline gives CDR1 MNHNS, CDR2 SASEGT. CDR3 length: 13 amino acids. V gave up 4 bases and J gave up 2 bases, with 9 bases separating them. The CDR3, as DNA: TGTGCCAGCAGTGTCGGTCCTCCCTACGAGCAGTACTTC. Its protein is CASSVGPPYEQYF.

This clonotype was observed a single time. V usage is TRBV5-4 and J usage is TRBJ2-1; D uncertain. Germline-derived CDR1 and CDR2 are SGHNT and YYREEE (reference sequence). This CDR3 is 15 amino acids long. Trimming pared 0 bases from V and 5 bases from J, leaving 12 bases between. CDR3 region: CASSLGSPQNNEQFF. The CDR3 DNA reads as TGTGCCAGCAGCTTGGGGTCCCCCCAAAACAATGAGCAGTTCTTC. The variable domain in full, completed from reference TRBV5-4 and TRBJ2-1, reads ETGVTQSPTHLIKTRGQQVTLRCSSQSGHNTVSWYQQALGQGPQFIFQYYREEENGRGNFPPRFSGLQFPNYSSELNVNALELDDSALYLCASSLGSPQNNEQFFGPGTRLTVL.